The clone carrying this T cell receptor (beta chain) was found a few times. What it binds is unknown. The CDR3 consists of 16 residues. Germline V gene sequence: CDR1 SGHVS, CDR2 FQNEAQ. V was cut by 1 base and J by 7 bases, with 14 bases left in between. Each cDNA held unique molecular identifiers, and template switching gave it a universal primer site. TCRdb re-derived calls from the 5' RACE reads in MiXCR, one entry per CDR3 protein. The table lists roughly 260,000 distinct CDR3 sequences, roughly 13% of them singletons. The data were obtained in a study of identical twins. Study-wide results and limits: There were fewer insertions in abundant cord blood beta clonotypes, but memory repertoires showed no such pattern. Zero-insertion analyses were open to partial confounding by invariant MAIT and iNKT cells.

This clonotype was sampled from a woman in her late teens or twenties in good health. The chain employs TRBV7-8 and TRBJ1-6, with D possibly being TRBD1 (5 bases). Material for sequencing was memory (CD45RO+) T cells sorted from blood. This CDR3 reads CASSLDLTGGNSPLHF. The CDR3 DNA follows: TGTGCCAGCAGCTTAGACCTCACGGGGGGGAATTCACCCCTCCACTTT.